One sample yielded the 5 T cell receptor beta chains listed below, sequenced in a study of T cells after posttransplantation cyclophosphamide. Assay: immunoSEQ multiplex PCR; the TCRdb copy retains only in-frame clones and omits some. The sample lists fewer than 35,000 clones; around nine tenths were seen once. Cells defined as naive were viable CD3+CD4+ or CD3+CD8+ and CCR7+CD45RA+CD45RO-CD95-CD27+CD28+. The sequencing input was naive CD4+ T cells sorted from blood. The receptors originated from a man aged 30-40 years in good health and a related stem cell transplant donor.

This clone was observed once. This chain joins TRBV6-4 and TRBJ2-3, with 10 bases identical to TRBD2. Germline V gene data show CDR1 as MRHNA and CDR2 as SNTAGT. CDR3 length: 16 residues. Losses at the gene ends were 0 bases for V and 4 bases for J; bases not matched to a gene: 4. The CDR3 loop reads CASSDSGLAGADTQYF. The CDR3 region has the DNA TGTGCCAGCAGTGACTCGGGGCTAGCGGGGGCAGATACGCAGTATTTT.

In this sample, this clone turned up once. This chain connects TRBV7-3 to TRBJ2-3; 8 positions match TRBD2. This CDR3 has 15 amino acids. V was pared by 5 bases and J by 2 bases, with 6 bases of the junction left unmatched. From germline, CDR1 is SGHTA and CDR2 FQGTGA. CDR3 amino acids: CASSLSGGPTDTQYF. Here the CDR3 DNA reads TGTGCCAGCAGCCTGTCGGGGGGGCCCACAGATACGCAGTATTTT.

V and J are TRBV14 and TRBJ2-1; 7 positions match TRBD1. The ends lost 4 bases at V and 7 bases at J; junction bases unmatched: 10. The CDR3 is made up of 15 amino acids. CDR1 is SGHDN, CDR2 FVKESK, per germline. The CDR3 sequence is CASSRRQGVANEQFF. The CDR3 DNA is TGTGCCAGCAGCCGAAGACAGGGCGTCGCAAATGAGCAGTTCTTC. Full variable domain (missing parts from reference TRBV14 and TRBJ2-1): EAGVTQFPSHSVIEKGQTVTLRCDPISGHDNLYWYRRVMGKEIKFLLHFVKESKQDESGMPNNRFLAERTGGTYSTLKVQPAELEDSGVYFCASSRRQGVANEQFFGPGTRLTVL.

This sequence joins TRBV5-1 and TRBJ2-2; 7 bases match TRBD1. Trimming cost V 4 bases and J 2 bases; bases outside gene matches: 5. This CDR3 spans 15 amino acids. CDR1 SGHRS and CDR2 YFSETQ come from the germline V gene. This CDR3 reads CASSLRTGNTGELFF. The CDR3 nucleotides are TGCGCCAGCAGCCTTAGGACAGGAAACACCGGGGAGCTGTTTTTT. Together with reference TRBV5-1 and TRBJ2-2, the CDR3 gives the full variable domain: KAGVTQTPRYLIKTRGQQVTLSCSPISGHRSVSWYQQTPGQGLQFLFEYFSETQRNKGNFPGRFSGRQFSNSRSEMNVSTLELGDSALYLCASSLRTGNTGELFFGEGSRLTVL.

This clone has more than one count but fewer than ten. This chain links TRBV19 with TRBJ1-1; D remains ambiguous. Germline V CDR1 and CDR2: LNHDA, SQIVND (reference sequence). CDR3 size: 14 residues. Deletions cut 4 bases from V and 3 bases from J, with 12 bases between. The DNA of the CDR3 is TGTGCCAGTAGTAAACGAGGGTGGGACACTGAAGCTTTCTTT. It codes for CASSKRGWDTEAFF.